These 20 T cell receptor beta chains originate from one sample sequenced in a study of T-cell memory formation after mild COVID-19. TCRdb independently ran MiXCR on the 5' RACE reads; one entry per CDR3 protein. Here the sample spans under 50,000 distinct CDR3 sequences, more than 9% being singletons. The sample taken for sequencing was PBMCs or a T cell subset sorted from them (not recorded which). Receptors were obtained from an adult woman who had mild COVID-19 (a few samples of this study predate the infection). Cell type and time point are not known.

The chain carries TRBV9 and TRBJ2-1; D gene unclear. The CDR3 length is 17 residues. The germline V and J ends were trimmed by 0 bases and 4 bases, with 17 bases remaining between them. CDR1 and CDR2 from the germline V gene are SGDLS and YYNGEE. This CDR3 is CASSVDPGLWDYNEQFF. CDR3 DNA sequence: TGTGCCAGCAGCGTAGATCCAGGCCTGTGGGATTACAATGAGCAGTTCTTC.

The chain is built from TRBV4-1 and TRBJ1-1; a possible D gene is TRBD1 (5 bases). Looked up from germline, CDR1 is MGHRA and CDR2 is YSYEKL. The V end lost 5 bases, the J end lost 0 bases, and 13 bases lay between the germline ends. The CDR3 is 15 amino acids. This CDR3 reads CASSGSMGLNTEAFF. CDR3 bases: TGCGCCAGCAGCGGGTCGATGGGGCTGAACACTGAAGCTTTCTTT.

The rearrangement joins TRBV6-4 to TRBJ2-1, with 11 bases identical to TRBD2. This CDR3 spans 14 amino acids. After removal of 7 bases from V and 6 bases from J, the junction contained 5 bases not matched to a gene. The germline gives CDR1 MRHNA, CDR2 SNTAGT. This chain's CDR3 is CASKGLAGGNEQFF. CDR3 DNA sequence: TGTGCCAGCAAGGGCCTAGCGGGGGGCAATGAGCAGTTCTTC.

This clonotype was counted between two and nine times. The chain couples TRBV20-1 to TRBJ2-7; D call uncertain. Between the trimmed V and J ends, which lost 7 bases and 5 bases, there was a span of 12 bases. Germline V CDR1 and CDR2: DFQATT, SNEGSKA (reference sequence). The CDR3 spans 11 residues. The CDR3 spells CSGLLGNEQYF. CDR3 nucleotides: TGCAGTGGGCTGTTGGGCAACGAGCAGTACTTC.

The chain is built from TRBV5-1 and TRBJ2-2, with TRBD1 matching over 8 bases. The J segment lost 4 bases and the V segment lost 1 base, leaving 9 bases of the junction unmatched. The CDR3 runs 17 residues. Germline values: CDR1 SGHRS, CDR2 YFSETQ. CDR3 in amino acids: CASSLTDRGRGTGELFF. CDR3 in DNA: TGCGCCAGCAGCTTGACCGACAGGGGACGAGGCACCGGGGAGCTGTTTTTT.

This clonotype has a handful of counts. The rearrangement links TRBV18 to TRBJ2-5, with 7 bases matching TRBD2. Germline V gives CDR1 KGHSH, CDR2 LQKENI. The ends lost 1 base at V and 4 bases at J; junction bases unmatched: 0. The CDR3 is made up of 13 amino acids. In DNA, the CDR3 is TGTGCCAGCTCACCACTAGCGGGAGAGACCCAGTACTTC. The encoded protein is CASSPLAGETQYF.

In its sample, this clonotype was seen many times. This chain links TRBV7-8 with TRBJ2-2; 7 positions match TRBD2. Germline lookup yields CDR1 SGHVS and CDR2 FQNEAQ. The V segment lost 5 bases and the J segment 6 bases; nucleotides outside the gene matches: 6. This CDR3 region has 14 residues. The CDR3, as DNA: TGTGCCAGCAGCCACCGGGAGGTCGCCGGGGAGCTGTTTTTT. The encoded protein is CASSHREVAGELFF.

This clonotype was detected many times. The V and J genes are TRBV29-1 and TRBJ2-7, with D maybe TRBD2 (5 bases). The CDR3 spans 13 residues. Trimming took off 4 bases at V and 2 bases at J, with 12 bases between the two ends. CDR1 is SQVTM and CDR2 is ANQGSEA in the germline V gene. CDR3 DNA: TGCAGCGTTGTTAGCGACGTCACCTACGAGCAGTACTTC. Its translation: CSVVSDVTYEQYF.

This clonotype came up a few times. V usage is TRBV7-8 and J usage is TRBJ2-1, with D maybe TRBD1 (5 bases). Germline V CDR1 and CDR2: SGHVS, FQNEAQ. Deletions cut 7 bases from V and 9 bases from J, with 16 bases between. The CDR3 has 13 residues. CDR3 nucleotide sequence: TGTGCCAGCACTCCCCTGGGGCGCAGTGAGCAGTTCTTC. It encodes CASTPLGRSEQFF. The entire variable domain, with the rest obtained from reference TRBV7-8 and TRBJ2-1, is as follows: GAGVSQSPRYKVAKRGQDVALRCDPISGHVSLFWYQQALGQGPEFLTYFQNEAQLDKSGLPSDRFFAERPEGSVSTLKIQRTQQEDSAVYLCASTPLGRSEQFFGPGTRLTVL.

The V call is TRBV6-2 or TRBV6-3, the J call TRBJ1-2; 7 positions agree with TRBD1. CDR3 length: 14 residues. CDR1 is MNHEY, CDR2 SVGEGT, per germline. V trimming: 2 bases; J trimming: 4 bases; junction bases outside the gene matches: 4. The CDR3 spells CASSYQGGGYGYTF. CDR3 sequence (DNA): TGTGCCAGCAGTTACCAAGGGGGCGGCTATGGCTACACCTTC.

DNA of the CDR3: TGTGCCAGTAGTAAGTTCTGGAGCTCTGGAAACACCATATATTTT. As protein: CASSKFWSSGNTIYF. The chain has TRBV19 and TRBJ1-3; D ambiguous. The CDR3 spans 15 residues. The ends were cut back, 4 bases at V and 0 bases at J, with 10 bases in the middle. Germline V gene sequence: CDR1 LNHDA, CDR2 SQIVND (reference sequence).

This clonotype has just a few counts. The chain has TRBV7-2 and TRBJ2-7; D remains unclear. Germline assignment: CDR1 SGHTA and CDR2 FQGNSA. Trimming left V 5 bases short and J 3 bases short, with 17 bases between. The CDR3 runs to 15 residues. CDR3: CASSPFSSSSYEQYF. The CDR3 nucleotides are TGTGCCAGCAGCCCCTTCAGTTCTAGTAGCTACGAGCAGTACTTC.

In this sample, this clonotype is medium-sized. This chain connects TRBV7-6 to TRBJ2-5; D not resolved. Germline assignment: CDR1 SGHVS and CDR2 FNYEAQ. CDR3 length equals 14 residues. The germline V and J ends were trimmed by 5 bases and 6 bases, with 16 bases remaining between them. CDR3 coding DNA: TGTGCCAGCAGCCCCATGGCCCAGGAAAAGACCCAGTACTTC. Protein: CASSPMAQEKTQYF.

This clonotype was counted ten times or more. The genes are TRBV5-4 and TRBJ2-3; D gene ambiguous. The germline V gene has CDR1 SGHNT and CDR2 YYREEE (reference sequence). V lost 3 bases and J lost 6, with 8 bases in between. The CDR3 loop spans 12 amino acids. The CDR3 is CASSSPLDTQYF. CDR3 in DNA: TGTGCCAGCAGCTCGCCCTTGGATACGCAGTATTTT.

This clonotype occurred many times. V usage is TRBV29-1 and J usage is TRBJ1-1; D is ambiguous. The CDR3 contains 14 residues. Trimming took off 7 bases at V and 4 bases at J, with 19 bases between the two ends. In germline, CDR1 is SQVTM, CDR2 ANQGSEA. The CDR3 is CSAPNWGGGTEAFF. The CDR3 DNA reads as TGCAGCGCCCCTAACTGGGGAGGCGGCACTGAAGCTTTCTTT.

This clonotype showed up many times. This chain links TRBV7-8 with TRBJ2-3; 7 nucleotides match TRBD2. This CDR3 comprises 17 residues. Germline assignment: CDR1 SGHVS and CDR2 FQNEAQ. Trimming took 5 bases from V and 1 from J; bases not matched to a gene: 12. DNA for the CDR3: TGTGCCAGCAGCCCAATGCGGCGGGAGCTTCGCACAGATACGCAGTATTTT. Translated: CASSPMRRELRTDTQYF.

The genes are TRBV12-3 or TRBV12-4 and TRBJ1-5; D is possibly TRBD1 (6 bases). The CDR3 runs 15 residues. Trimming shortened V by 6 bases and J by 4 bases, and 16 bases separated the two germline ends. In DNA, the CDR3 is TGTGCCAGCAGGCAGCGTGGGACACATAATCAGCCCCAGCATTTT. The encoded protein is CASRQRGTHNQPQHF.

The CDR3 is CASSMDRSTDTQYF. In DNA, the CDR3 is TGTGCCAGCAGCATGGACAGGAGCACAGATACGCAGTATTTT. The chain recombines TRBV7-9 with TRBJ2-3; 7 bases line up with TRBD1. The CDR3 totals 14 residues. J lost 0 bases, V lost 5 bases, and 2 bases had no gene match. Per the germline V gene, CDR1 is SEHNR and CDR2 is FQNEAQ (reference sequence). The full variable domain, with the rest looked up from reference TRBV7-9 and TRBJ2-3, is DTGVSQNPRHKITKRGQNVTFRCDPISEHNRLYWYRQTLGQGPEFLTYFQNEAQLEKSRLLSDRFSAERPKGSFSTLEIQRTEQGDSAMYLCASSMDRSTDTQYFGPGTRLTVL.

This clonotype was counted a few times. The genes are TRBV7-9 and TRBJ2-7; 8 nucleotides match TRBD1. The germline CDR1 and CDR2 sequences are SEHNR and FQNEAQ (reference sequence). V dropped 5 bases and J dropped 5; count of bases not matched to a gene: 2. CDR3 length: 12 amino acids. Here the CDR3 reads CASSATGDEQYF. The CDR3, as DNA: TGTGCCAGCAGCGCGACAGGGGACGAGCAGTACTTC.

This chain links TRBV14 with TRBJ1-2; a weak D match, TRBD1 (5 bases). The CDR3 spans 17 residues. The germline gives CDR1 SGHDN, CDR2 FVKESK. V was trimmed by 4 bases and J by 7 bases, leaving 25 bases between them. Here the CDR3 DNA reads TGTGCCAGCAGCCCCTACCCCCCGACCCAGGGATTCGGTGGCTACACCTTC. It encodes CASSPYPPTQGFGGYTF.